This T cell receptor (beta chain) came from a study of T cells in Graves' hyperthyroidism and ophthalmopathy. The V gene lost 4 bases and the J gene lost 2 bases, with 11 bases spanning the gap. In germline, CDR1 is SNHLY, CDR2 FYNNEI. The CDR3 has 15 amino acids. The TCR beta CDR3 regions underwent amplification using RNA transcripts as the source. Using the HTBI primer set, a first-round RT-PCR was run on the TCR CDR3. TCRdb reanalysed the multiplex PCR reads using MiXCR and keeps one entry per CDR3 protein. The sample consists of 220,000 or so distinct CDR3 sequences, about 17% of them appearing once. This clonotype was counted ten times or more.

The specimen sequenced was blood. The genes are TRBV2 and TRBJ2-2, with TRBD1 as a possible D gene (6 bases). This clonotype was sampled from a woman aged 18-35 years with Graves' ophthalmopathy. The CDR3 sequence is CASSGQGGNTGELFF. The CDR3 nucleotides read TGTGCCAGCAGTGGTCAAGGGGGAAACACCGGGGAGCTGTTTTTT.